This entry features one T cell receptor (beta chain) sequence. The antigen remains undetermined. Germline values: CDR1 SGHTA, CDR2 FQGNSA. This CDR3 is built from 16 residues. V lost 6 bases, J lost 1 base, and 16 bases lay in between. This entry is derived from a study of T cell repertoires in cytomegalovirus infection. Study overall: Evidence of both CMV infection and a matching HLA type came from public TCR beta signatures.

Points from the study as a whole: CMV carriers having the relevant HLA were flagged by cumulative public TCR beta family frequency. The study found HLA-C-restricted CMV-specific TCR beta clonotypes dominating the ex vivo response.

TCRdb re-analysed the reads in MiXCR, keeping a single row per CDR3 protein. This sample has roughly 190,000 distinct CDR3 sequences, with 9.5% found just once. What was sequenced was PBMCs. The V gene is TRBV7-2, the J gene TRBJ2-1, with D perhaps matching TRBD1 (5 bases). The TCR was taken from a human donor in good health (CMV status not recorded). Some clones in this sample may be carry-over from other donors' samples. DNA of the CDR3: TGTGCCAGCAGTCGAACCAGGGTCGGGTCCTACAATGAGCAGTTCTTC. Protein product: CASSRTRVGSYNEQFF. The variable domain in full, with the rest retrieved from reference TRBV7-2 and TRBJ2-1, is GAGVSQSPSNKVTEKGKDVELRCDPISGHTALYWYRQSLGQGLEFLIYFQGNSAPDKSGLPSDRFSAERTGGSVSTLTIQRTQQEDSAVYLCASSRTRVGSYNEQFFGPGTRLTVL.